One sample yielded the 20 T cell receptor beta chains listed below, sequenced in a study of STAT5B mutations in CD4+ large granular lymphocyte leukemia. The table came from immunoSEQ multiplex PCR; TCRdb's copy has only in-frame clones and leaves some out. The top ten clones hold less than 9% of a sample with 30,000 to 40,000 clones, 76% of them seen once. Sequencing input: CD4+ T cells from blood buffy coats. The receptors derive from a human donor in good health.

The chain uses TRBV10-2 and TRBJ2-1, with D unresolved. CDR3 length equals 11 residues. Trimming left V 4 bases short and J 2 bases short, with 0 bases between. The germline gives CDR1 WSHSY, CDR2 SAAADI. The CDR3 region is CASSAYNEQFF. In nucleotides, the CDR3 is TGCGCCAGCAGTGCCTACAATGAGCAGTTCTTC.

V and J are TRBV15 and TRBJ2-1, with unresolved D. Germline V gene lookup returns CDR1 LNHNV and CDR2 YYDKDF (reference sequence). The CDR3 spans 13 residues. Trimming removed 0 bases from V and 7 bases from J, with 7 bases in between. The CDR3 is CATSRDLGNEQFF. The DNA of the CDR3 is TGTGCCACCAGCAGAGATTTGGGGAATGAGCAGTTCTTC.

The genes are TRBV27 and TRBJ2-1; TRBD1 aligns across 10 bases. Germline CDR1 is MNHEY and CDR2 is SMNVEV (reference sequence). V was clipped by 5 bases and J by 2 bases; unmatched bases: 9. The CDR3 runs to 17 residues. The CDR3 loop reads CASSPDPTGGAYNEQFF. CDR3 in DNA: TGTGCCAGCAGTCCCGACCCGACAGGGGGCGCCTACAATGAGCAGTTCTTC.

The chain has TRBV2 and TRBJ2-7; either TRBD1 or TRBD2 may fit D (5 bases each). The length of the CDR3 is 15 residues. V was clipped by 5 bases and J by 2 bases, with 16 bases between them. Germline values: CDR1 SNHLY, CDR2 FYNNEI. CDR3 in amino acids: CASSWERGPTYEQYF. The CDR3 DNA follows: TGTGCCAGCAGTTGGGAGAGGGGCCCGACCTACGAGCAGTACTTC.

This clone was seen more than once but under ten times. The chain couples TRBV4-3 to TRBJ1-2; D remains unclear. The V and J ends lost 1 base and 8 bases respectively, with 14 bases between them. Per germline, CDR1 LGHNA and CDR2 YSLEER. The CDR3 consists of 14 residues. CDR3 DNA sequence: TGCGCCAGCAGCCAAGGGTGGACGCCGGGCGGCTACACCTTC. It encodes CASSQGWTPGGYTF.

This clone was seen only a few times. The gene calls are TRBV7-2 and TRBJ1-5, with 9 bases lining up with TRBD1. Germline CDR1 SGHTA, CDR2 FQGNSA. The CDR3 runs to 14 residues. The V segment lost 6 bases and the J segment 4 bases; nucleotides outside the gene matches: 4. CDR3 sequence (DNA): TGTGCCAGCAGTAGAGGACAGGGGAATCAGCCCCAGCATTTT. Translation: CASSRGQGNQPQHF. Together with reference TRBV7-2 and TRBJ1-5, the CDR3 gives the full variable domain: GAGVSQSPSNKVTEKGKDVELRCDPISGHTALYWYRQSLGQGLEFLIYFQGNSAPDKSGLPSDRFSAERTGGSVSTLTIQRTQQEDSAVYLCASSRGQGNQPQHFGDGTRLSIL.

J is TRBJ2-5 and V is TRBV15; weak D call: TRBD1 (6 bases). V lost 3 bases, J lost 4 bases, and 12 bases lay in between. The V gene's germline CDR1 is LNHNV and CDR2 YYDKDF (reference sequence). CDR3 length: 14 residues. The CDR3 protein is CATSRTGEGETQYF. Here the CDR3 DNA reads TGTGCCACCAGCAGGACAGGCGAGGGAGAGACCCAGTACTTC.

The gene calls are TRBV18 and TRBJ2-1; 9 nucleotides match TRBD1. V lost 1 base and J lost 7; bases outside the gene matches: 2. This CDR3 is 14 amino acids long. Germline CDR1 and CDR2: KGHSH and LQKENI. The CDR3 loop is CASSPRQGENEQFF. In DNA form, the CDR3 reads TGTGCCAGCTCACCACGACAGGGGGAAAATGAGCAGTTCTTC. Combining the CDR3 with reference TRBV18 and TRBJ2-1 gives the whole variable domain NAGVMQNPRHLVRRRGQEARLRCSPMKGHSHVYWYRQLPEEGLKFMVYLQKENIIDESGMPKERFSAEFPKEGPSILRIQQVVRGDSAAYFCASSPRQGENEQFFGPGTRLTVL.

The rearrangement uses TRBV6-6 and TRBJ1-6; D is unclear. Trimming took off 7 bases at V and 0 bases at J, with 10 bases between the two ends. The length of the CDR3 is 15 residues. Looked up from germline, CDR1 is MNHNY and CDR2 is SVGAGI (reference sequence). The DNA of the CDR3 is TGTGCCAGCAAGGGCAGCAGCTCCTATAATTCACCCCTCCACTTT. Translation gives CASKGSSSYNSPLHF.

CDR3: CASSEFRTESSGYTF. The CDR3 nucleotides read TGTGCCAGCAGTGAATTTAGGACAGAATCGAGTGGCTACACCTTC. The gene calls are TRBV25-1 and TRBJ1-2, with D perhaps TRBD1 (6 bases). V lost 1 base and J 7 bases, leaving 16 bases between the germline ends. Germline-derived CDR1 and CDR2 are MGHDK and SYGVNS. This CDR3 is 15 amino acids long.

The genes are TRBV14 and TRBJ1-2, with 8 bases that match TRBD1. The CDR3 loop spans 13 amino acids. CDR1 SGHDN and CDR2 FVKESK come from the germline V gene. With 4 bases clipped from V and 5 bases from J, the junction kept 3 bases outside the gene matches. For the CDR3, the DNA is TGTGCCAGCAGCCCTGACAGGGGATATGGCTACACCTTC. As protein: CASSPDRGYGYTF.

This clone appeared a few times. The chain couples TRBV6-6 to TRBJ1-1, with a weak D call TRBD1 (6 bases). Trimming shortened V by 0 bases and J by 3 bases, and 11 bases separated the two germline ends. The CDR3 sequence is 15 residues long. Germline assignment: CDR1 MNHNY and CDR2 SVGAGI (reference sequence). The CDR3 DNA is TGTGCCAGCAGTTACTCTTTTAGGGGGGACACTGAAGCTTTCTTT. This codes for CASSYSFRGDTEAFF.

The rearrangement joins TRBV19 to TRBJ1-5; D might be TRBD1 (6 bases). This CDR3 has 16 residues. The germline gives CDR1 LNHDA, CDR2 SQIVND (reference sequence). Trimming removed 2 bases at V and 2 bases at J, with 13 bases between. In DNA form, the CDR3 reads TGTGCCAGTAGTATATCAGGGGCTGGGGGCAATCAGCCCCAGCATTTT. It translates to CASSISGAGGNQPQHF.

The V gene is TRBV18, the J gene TRBJ1-1, with TRBD1 matching over 9 bases. V shed 1 base, J shed 4 bases, and the junction held 10 bases outside the gene matches. Germline CDR1 reads KGHSH; CDR2 reads LQKENI. CDR3 length: 17 amino acids. The DNA of the CDR3 is TGTGCCAGCTCACCACTCGGACAGGGGCGATTAGGCACTGAAGCTTTCTTT. Translating gives CASSPLGQGRLGTEAFF.

The V call is TRBV2, the J call TRBJ2-7, with a tentative D call TRBD2 (6 bases). Germline V gives CDR1 SNHLY, CDR2 FYNNEI. V lost 4 bases and J 4 bases, leaving 8 bases between the germline ends. The CDR3 runs to 12 residues. The CDR3 is CASSAGGYEQYF. CDR3 bases: TGTGCCAGCAGTGCCGGGGGATACGAGCAGTACTTC.

By proportion, this clone is medium-sized. The gene calls are TRBV9 and TRBJ2-2; no reliable D call. This CDR3 spans 14 amino acids. In germline, CDR1 is SGDLS, CDR2 YYNGEE. Trimming removed 3 bases from V and 5 bases from J, with 11 bases in between. The CDR3: CASSAQTATGELFF. For the CDR3, the DNA is TGTGCCAGCAGCGCCCAAACAGCGACCGGGGAGCTGTTTTTT.

The chain joins TRBV5-1 to TRBJ2-3; TRBD1 matches at 9 bases. Germline V gene sequence: CDR1 SGHRS, CDR2 YFSETQ. Germline trimming cut 5 bases from V and 2 bases from J; bases unmatched to any gene: 9. The CDR3 is 16 residues long. The CDR3 protein is CASRTNRDRATDTQYF. The DNA for the CDR3 is TGCGCCAGCAGGACGAACCGGGACAGGGCCACAGATACGCAGTATTTT.

The chain employs TRBV5-5 and TRBJ2-7; maybe TRBD1 (6 bases). From germline, CDR1 is SGHKS and CDR2 YYEKEE (reference sequence). V lost 4 bases, J lost 6 bases, and 11 bases lay in between. CDR3 length: 12 residues. The CDR3 loop is CASSQRDTEQYF. The CDR3 DNA sequence: TGTGCCAGCAGCCAACGGGACACCGAGCAGTACTTC.

This chain joins TRBV7-9 and TRBJ1-2; TRBD1 matches at 9 bases. The CDR3 is 15 amino acids. V trimming: 5 bases; J trimming: 8 bases; junction bases outside the gene matches: 12. The V gene's germline CDR1 is SEHNR and CDR2 FQNEAQ (reference sequence). CDR3: CASSPEMGQGGGYTF. CDR3 nucleotides: TGTGCCAGCAGCCCAGAGATGGGACAGGGTGGCGGCTACACCTTC.

There are a few counts of this clone. The chain couples TRBV2 to TRBJ1-5; 7 bases map to TRBD1. V trimming: 8 bases; J trimming: 6 bases; junction bases outside the gene matches: 7. CDR3 length: 13 amino acids. The germline V gene encodes CDR1 SNHLY and CDR2 FYNNEI. The chain's CDR3 is CASQQGSGQPQHF. CDR3 DNA sequence: TGTGCCAGCCAACAGGGGTCGGGTCAGCCCCAGCATTTT.